This T cell receptor (beta chain) was sequenced for a study of beta chain features in type 1 diabetes. Whole-study results and caveats: Significant though moderate, a shortening of TCRB CDR3s appeared in all four CD4+ subsets of Type 1 diabetes patients.

This clone showed up just a few times. No antigen is known for it. The trim removed 3 bases at V and 7 bases at J, leaving 5 bases unmatched. The CDR3 contains 13 residues. Germline V gene data show CDR1 as SGHAT and CDR2 as FQNNGV. The whole isolated RNA underwent reverse transcription, so sequencing captured expressed TCRB transcripts. Profiled with immunoSEQ multiplex PCR; TCRdb holds only in-frame clones, not every one. The data show under 250,000 clones, around 13% seen once. The TCR comes from a young man with type 1 diabetes. What was sequenced was naive CD4+ T cells from blood. The genes are TRBV11-2 and TRBJ2-7, with 8 bases aligning to TRBD1. The CDR3 DNA sequence: TGTGCCAGCAGCTTTGACAGGGGTTGGGAGCAGTACTTC. This translates into CASSFDRGWEQYF.